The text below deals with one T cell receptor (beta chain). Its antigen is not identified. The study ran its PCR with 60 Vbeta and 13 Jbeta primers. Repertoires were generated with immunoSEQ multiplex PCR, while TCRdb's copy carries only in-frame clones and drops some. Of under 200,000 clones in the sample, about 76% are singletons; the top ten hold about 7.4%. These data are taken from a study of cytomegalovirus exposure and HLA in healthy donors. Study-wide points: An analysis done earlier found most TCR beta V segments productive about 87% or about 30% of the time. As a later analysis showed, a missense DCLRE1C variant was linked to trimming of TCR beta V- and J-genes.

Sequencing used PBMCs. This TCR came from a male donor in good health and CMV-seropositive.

CDR3 sequence reads: CSVRTEAFF. CDR3 nucleotide sequence: TGCAGTGTCCGCACTGAAGCTTTCTTT. The rearrangement joins TRBV20-1 to TRBJ1-1; D gene unclear. The CDR3 extends over 9 amino acids. The germline CDR1 and CDR2 sequences are DFQATT and SNEGSKA (reference sequence). The ends were cut back, 7 bases at V and 4 bases at J, with 4 bases in the middle.